A single sample is the source of the 4 T cell receptor beta chains below, sequenced in a study of T cell responses to AZD1222 COVID-19 vaccine. Here immunoSEQ multiplex PCR was the method, and the copy in TCRdb shows in-frame clones only, minus some. Of more than 110,000 clones in the sample, approximately 90% were seen once. The sequencing used peripheral blood, collected on day 0 of AZD1222 vaccination. These TCRs come from an adult in good health.

This sequence joins TRBV10-1 and TRBJ2-2; a possible D gene is TRBD2 (6 bases). The CDR3 contains 13 residues. V lost 5 bases and J 4 bases, leaving 8 bases between the germline ends. Germline V gene data show CDR1 as WNHNN and CDR2 as SYGVQD (reference sequence). Here the CDR3 reads CASSRERTGELFF. CDR3 sequence (DNA): TGCGCCAGCAGTCGGGAGCGCACCGGGGAGCTGTTTTTT.

The J gene is TRBJ1-2, the V gene TRBV9; D gene uncertain. The germline V gene has CDR1 SGDLS and CDR2 YYNGEE. The V end lost 0 bases, the J end lost 8 bases, and 14 bases lay between the germline ends. This CDR3 has 14 amino acids. CDR3 sequence (DNA): TGTGCCAGCAGCGTAGAGGGAGACCGTGGGGGCTACACCTTC. Translated: CASSVEGDRGGYTF.

V usage is TRBV14 and J usage is TRBJ2-7, with TRBD2 matching 9 bases. The CDR3 contains 13 residues. V trimming: 7 bases; J trimming: 5 bases; junction bases outside the gene matches: 6. Germline V gene lookup returns CDR1 SGHDN and CDR2 FVKESK. The CDR3 nucleotides read TGTGCCAGCAACGACCTAGCGGGAAACGAGCAGTACTTC. Its translation is CASNDLAGNEQYF.

The gene calls are TRBV5-8 and TRBJ2-7; 8 nucleotides match TRBD1. V dropped 4 bases and J dropped 3; count of bases not matched to a gene: 12. CDR3 length: 16 residues. Germline V lookup: CDR1 SGHTS, CDR2 YDEGEE. This CDR3 reads CASSIWRQGAYYEQYF. The CDR3 DNA reads TGTGCCAGCAGCATTTGGAGGCAGGGGGCTTACTACGAGCAGTACTTC.